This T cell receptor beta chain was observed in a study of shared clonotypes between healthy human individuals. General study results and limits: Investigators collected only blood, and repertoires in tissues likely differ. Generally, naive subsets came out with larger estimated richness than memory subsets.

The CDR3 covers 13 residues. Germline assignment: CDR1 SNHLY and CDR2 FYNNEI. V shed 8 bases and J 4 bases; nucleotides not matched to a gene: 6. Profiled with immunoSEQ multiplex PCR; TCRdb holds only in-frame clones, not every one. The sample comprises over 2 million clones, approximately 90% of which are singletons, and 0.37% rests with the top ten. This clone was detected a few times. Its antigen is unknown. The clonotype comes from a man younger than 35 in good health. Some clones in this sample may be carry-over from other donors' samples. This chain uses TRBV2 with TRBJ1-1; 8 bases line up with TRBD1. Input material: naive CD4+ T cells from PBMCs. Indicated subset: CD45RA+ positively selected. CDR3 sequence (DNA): TGTGCCAGCGGCCGGACAGGGAGCACTGAAGCTTTCTTT. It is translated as CASGRTGSTEAFF.